This TCR beta chain appears in the sequencing data of a study of shared clonotypes between healthy human individuals. The CDR3 covers 17 residues. Germline V gene sequence: CDR1 SEHNR, CDR2 FQNEAQ (reference sequence). V was trimmed by 3 bases and J by 0 bases, leaving 15 bases between them. Several immunoSEQ plates received, in even portions, the genomic DNA of each subset. Sorted-subset replicate PCRs used 200 ng DNA, around 31,000 T cell genomes. Here immunoSEQ multiplex PCR was the method, and the copy in TCRdb shows in-frame clones only, minus some. Of approximately 530,000 clones listed, about 96% are singletons. Memory CD4+ cells were the fraction left after CD45RA+ naive selection. With respect to this clone: Its antigen is as yet unknown.

Regarding the study as a whole: Of the naive CD4 clonotypes, around 5% were shared across a handful of donors.

This receptor was identified in a woman aged 25-40 years in good health. Sequenced: naive CD4+ T cells sorted from blood. The subset: CD45RA+ positively selected. The chain is built from TRBV7-9 and TRBJ1-3; D remains unclear. The CDR3 region has the DNA TGTGCCAGCAGCTTTTATCGGACGTCGAGCTCTGGAAACACCATATATTTT. This encodes CASSFYRTSSSGNTIYF. The whole variable domain, filled in from reference TRBV7-9 and TRBJ1-3, reads DTGVSQNPRHKITKRGQNVTFRCDPISEHNRLYWYRQTLGQGPEFLTYFQNEAQLEKSRLLSDRFSAERPKGSFSTLEIQRTEQGDSAMYLCASSFYRTSSSGNTIYFGEGSWLTVV.